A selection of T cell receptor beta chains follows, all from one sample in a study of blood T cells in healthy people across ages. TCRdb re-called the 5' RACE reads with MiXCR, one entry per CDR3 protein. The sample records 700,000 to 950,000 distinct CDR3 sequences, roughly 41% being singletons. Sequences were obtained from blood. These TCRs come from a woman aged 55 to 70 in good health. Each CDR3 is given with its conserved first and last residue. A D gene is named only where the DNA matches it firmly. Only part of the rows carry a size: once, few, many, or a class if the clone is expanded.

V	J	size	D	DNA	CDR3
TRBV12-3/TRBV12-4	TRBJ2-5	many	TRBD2	TGTGCCAGCAGTTTACTTCGCGGGGGGGCCGTCCGAGAGACCCAGTACTTC	CASSLLRGGAVRETQYF
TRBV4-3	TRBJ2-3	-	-	TGCGCCAGCAGACAAGATCAGGGCTACACAGATACGCAGTATTTT	CASRQDQGYTDTQYF
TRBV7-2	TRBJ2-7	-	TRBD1	TGTGCCAGCAGCCTCGACAGGGGCCTTTCCTACGAGCAGTACTTC	CASSLDRGLSYEQYF
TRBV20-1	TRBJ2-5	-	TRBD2	TGCAGTGCTAGGACTAGCGGCTACCAAGAGACCCAGTACTTC	CSARTSGYQETQYF
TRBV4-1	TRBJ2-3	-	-	TGCGCCAGCAGCCAGCAATTAGCGGCAACAGATACGCAGTATTTT	CASSQQLAATDTQYF
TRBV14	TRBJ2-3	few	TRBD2	TGTGCCAGCAGCGGCCGGACTAGGCGCGGTACAGATACGCAGTATTTT	CASSGRTRRGTDTQYF
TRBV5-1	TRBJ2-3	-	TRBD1	TGCGCCAGCAGTCGGAAAACCGGGACAGGGGGCACAGATACGCAGTATTTT	CASSRKTGTGGTDTQYF
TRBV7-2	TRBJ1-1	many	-	TGTGCCAGCAGCACACAGGGCGACACTGAAGCTTTCTTT	CASSTQGDTEAFF
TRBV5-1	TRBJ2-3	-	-	TGCGCCAGCAGCTTGGCACTATCTAGTGATACGCAGTATTTT	CASSLALSSDTQYF
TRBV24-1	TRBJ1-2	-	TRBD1	TGTGCCATCTCGGGACAGCATTCGACTGGCTACACCTTC	CAISGQHSTGYTF
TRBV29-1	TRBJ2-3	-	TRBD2	TGCAGCGTTGGTACTAGCGGATTGACAGATACGCAGTATTTT	CSVGTSGLTDTQYF
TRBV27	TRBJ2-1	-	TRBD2	TGTGCCAGCAGTACCGCTAGCGGGAGGGCCCGAAATGAGCAGTTCTTC	CASSTASGRARNEQFF
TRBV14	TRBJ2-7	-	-	TGTGCCAGCAGCCATCGAGGCACCTTCACCCCCTACGAGCAGTACTTC	CASSHRGTFTPYEQYF
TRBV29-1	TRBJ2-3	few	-	TGCAGCGTTGAAAGCAGGCTACCCTCTAGCACAGATACGCAGTATTTT	CSVESRLPSSTDTQYF
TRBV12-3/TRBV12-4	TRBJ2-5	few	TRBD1	TGTGCCAGCAGACGACAGGGGCCGAAGCGGACCCAAGAGACCCAGTACTTC	CASRRQGPKRTQETQYF
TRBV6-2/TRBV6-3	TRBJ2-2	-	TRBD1	TGTGCCAGCAGGAGGACAGGGAGCACCGGGGAGCTGTTTTTT	CASRRTGSTGELFF
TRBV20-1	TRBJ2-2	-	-	TGCAGTGCTAGGGCCGTACAGATCTCGAACACCGGGGAGCTGTTTTTT	CSARAVQISNTGELFF
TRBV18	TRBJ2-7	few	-	TGTGCCAGCTCACCACAGGGACCCCTCAGCTCCTACGAGCAGTACTTC	CASSPQGPLSSYEQYF
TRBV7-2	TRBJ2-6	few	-	TGTGCCAGCAGCTGGCCCGAGGCAACTGGGGCCAACGTCCTGACTTTC	CASSWPEATGANVLTF
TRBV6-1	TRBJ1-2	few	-	TGTGCCAGCAGTCAGAACCCGGCAGGCTATGGCTACACCTTC	CASSQNPAGYGYTF